Here is one T cell receptor beta chain with its context. The CDR3 runs 14 residues. V was pared by 2 bases and J by 3 bases, with 8 bases between. The germline CDR1 and CDR2 sequences are SEHNR and FQNEAQ (reference sequence). The entry originates in a study of shared clonotypes between healthy human individuals. Assay: immunoSEQ multiplex PCR; the TCRdb copy retains only in-frame clones and omits some. The repertoire holds about 2.4 million clones, approximately 94% seen once, with roughly 0.13% in the top ten. The sample taken for sequencing was naive CD4+ T cells sorted from blood. Stated subset: CD45RA+ positively selected. The chain recombines TRBV7-9 with TRBJ2-1; D uncertain. This clonotype was obtained from a man in his late teens or twenties in good health. CDR3 region: CASSLTRNYNEQFF. Written as DNA, the CDR3 is TGTGCCAGCAGCTTAACCCGGAACTACAATGAGCAGTTCTTC.